This entry lists 13 T cell receptor beta chains sequenced from one sample in a study of blood T cell repertoires in COVID-19. Method: immunoSEQ multiplex PCR; TCRdb's copy keeps in-frame clones and lacks some. Counted here are some 40,000 clones, more than 90% occurring once; the ten biggest clones make up about 5.5%. The sequencing input was peripheral blood. These receptors all stem from an elderly woman with acute or convalescent COVID-19.

The genes are TRBV7-2 and TRBJ2-5; 8 bases match TRBD2. Germline CDR1 reads SGHTA; CDR2 reads FQGNSA. J gave up 1 base and V 5 bases, and 6 bases lay outside the gene matches. The CDR3 extends over 15 amino acids. The CDR3 bases are TGTGCCAGCAGCCCCCAGCGGGGGAGCCAAGAGACCCAGTACTTC. It specifies CASSPQRGSQETQYF.

The chain has TRBV25-1 and TRBJ1-1; TRBD1 is a possible D gene (6 bases). CDR1 MGHDK and CDR2 SYGVNS come from the germline V gene. Trimming took 5 bases from V and 5 from J, leaving 12 bases between them. The CDR3 loop spans 13 amino acids. The CDR3 coding sequence is TGTGCCAGCAGTACCCACAGGGATACTGAAGCTTTCTTT. Its translation: CASSTHRDTEAFF.

V usage is TRBV5-6 and J usage is TRBJ1-5, with TRBD1 as a possible D gene (6 bases). Trimming stripped 1 base from V and 5 bases from J, with 13 bases between. The CDR3 totals 15 residues. The germline CDR1 and CDR2 sequences are SGHDT and YYEEEE. The CDR3 DNA is TGTGCCAGCAGCTTGAGGGGGGGATGGGATCAGCCCCAGCATTTT. Protein sequence: CASSLRGGWDQPQHF.

This clone has a single count. The chain combines TRBV7-6 with TRBJ2-2; possible D gene TRBD1, 6 bases. CDR1 and CDR2 (germline): SGHVS, FNYEAQ. The CDR3 contains 19 residues. With 5 bases removed from V and 1 base from J, the gap between germline ends came to 23 bases. The CDR3 DNA reads TGTGCCAGCAGCCGAGTGGGGGCACGCCAGCTACAGAACACCGGGGAGCTGTTTTTT. Translation gives CASSRVGARQLQNTGELFF.

CDR3: CASSLRTSRTDTQYF. Written as DNA, the CDR3 is TGCGCCAGCAGCCTGAGGACTAGTAGAACAGATACGCAGTATTTT. The rearrangement links TRBV4-1 to TRBJ2-3; 7 nucleotides agree with TRBD2. Per germline, CDR1 MGHRA and CDR2 YSYEKL. This CDR3 contains 15 residues. J lost 3 bases, V lost 4 bases, and 7 bases had no gene match.

The genes are TRBV18 and TRBJ1-6; 7 bases fit TRBD1. CDR1 and CDR2 from the germline V gene are KGHSH and LQKENI. The V segment lost 2 bases and the J segment 1 base; nucleotides outside the gene matches: 5. There are 17 residues in the CDR3. The CDR3 DNA reads as TGTGCCAGCTCACCAACACGGGACAGTTCCTATAATTCACCCCTCCACTTT. It codes for CASSPTRDSSYNSPLHF.

The count of this clone is one. The chain employs TRBV7-8 and TRBJ1-4, with TRBD1 matching 8 bases. The CDR3 consists of 16 residues. The V and J ends lost 4 bases and 2 bases, in that order; junction bases with no gene match: 6. Germline loops: CDR1 SGHVS, CDR2 FQNEAQ. This CDR3 reads CASSSQGARTNEKLFF. CDR3 sequence (DNA): TGTGCCAGCAGCTCTCAGGGGGCCAGGACTAATGAAAAACTGTTTTTT.

The V call is TRBV3-1 (or the pseudogene TRBV3-2), the J call TRBJ1-1; a weak D match, TRBD1 (6 bases). Per the germline V gene, CDR1 is LGHDT and CDR2 is YNNKEL (reference sequence). V was cut by 0 bases and J by 0 bases, with 8 bases left in between. This CDR3 contains 15 residues. CDR3: CASSQDDRMNTEAFF. The CDR3 DNA follows: TGTGCCAGCAGCCAAGATGACAGGATGAACACTGAAGCTTTCTTT.

The chain employs TRBV19 and TRBJ2-5, with 9 bases fitting TRBD1. CDR1 is LNHDA and CDR2 is SQIVND in the germline V gene (reference sequence). The CDR3 consists of 13 residues. V lost 6 bases to trimming and J lost 3 bases; unmatched junction nucleotides: 2. The CDR3, as DNA: TGTGCCAGTAGAAGGGACAGGGAAGAGACCCAGTACTTC. It encodes CASRRDREETQYF.

For the CDR3, the DNA is TGTGCCAGCAGCAAGGGACAGAACTATGGCTACACCTTC. The encoded protein is CASSKGQNYGYTF. J is TRBJ1-2 and V is TRBV6-6; TRBD1 agrees at 7 bases. Germline loops: CDR1 MNHNY, CDR2 SVGAGI (reference sequence). The CDR3 runs to 13 residues. The junction had 3 bases not matched to a gene; V was cut back by 6 bases and J by 2 bases.

The V call is TRBV18, the J call TRBJ1-1; tentatively, D is TRBD1 (5 bases). Trimming removed 7 bases at V and 5 bases at J, with 14 bases between. The CDR3 extends over 13 amino acids. Germline lookup yields CDR1 KGHSH and CDR2 LQKENI. CDR3 sequence (DNA): TGTGCCAGCTACCTCGGGGGGGGAACTGAAGCTTTCTTT. Encoded protein: CASYLGGGTEAFF.

The CDR3 loop reads CASSYRTGGGSPLHF. As DNA, the CDR3 is TGTGCCAGCAGTTACCGGACAGGGGGTGGCTCACCCCTCCACTTT. The V and J genes are TRBV6-2 or TRBV6-3 and TRBJ1-6, with TRBD1 identical over 10 bases. V shed 2 bases and J 10 bases; nucleotides not matched to a gene: 5. The CDR3 runs 15 residues. The germline gives CDR1 MNHEY, CDR2 SVGEGT.

This chain connects TRBV7-2 to TRBJ1-1; maybe TRBD1 (5 bases). Trimming pared 6 bases from V and 0 bases from J, leaving 11 bases between. Germline V gene lookup returns CDR1 SGHTA and CDR2 FQGNSA. This CDR3 has 14 residues. The CDR3 DNA reads TGTGCCAGCAGGGGCAGGGCCCTGAACACTGAAGCTTTCTTT. It translates to CASRGRALNTEAFF.